These T cell receptor beta chains were read from a single sample in a study of identical twins. TCRdb fed the 5' RACE reads into MiXCR, producing one record per CDR3 protein. The table shows 1.5 million or so distinct CDR3 sequences, with around 29% occurring only once. The sample was cord blood. The receptors here all came from a newborn girl in good health. Both conserved end residues are part of each CDR3. The D gene is left open where the match is weak. Some rows have no size entry. The others give once, few or many, or a class for an expanded clone.

d_call	clone_size	v_call	j_call	cdr3_aa	cdr3_nt
.	once	TRBV5-1	TRBJ1-2	CASREKGSPNYGYIF	TGCGCCAGCAGGGAAAAGGGGAGTCCTAACTATGGCTACATCTTC
.	few	TRBV4-1	TRBJ2-3	CASSQARATDTQYF	TGCGCCAGCAGCCAAGCTAGGGCCACAGATACGCAGTATTTT
TRBD1	few	TRBV6-1	TRBJ2-3	CASSEAGTGTGFTDTQYF	TGTGCCAGCAGTGAAGCCGGGACCGGGACAGGGTTCACAGATACGCAGTATTTT
.	.	TRBV4-1	TRBJ2-7	CASSRYPFGYEQYF	TGCGCCAGCAGCCGATATCCCTTTGGGTACGAGCAGTACTTC
.	.	TRBV30	TRBJ1-2	CAWSEASRWGYTF	TGTGCCTGGAGTGAGGCCTCTCGCTGGGGCTACACCTTC
.	few	TRBV12-3/TRBV12-4	TRBJ1-6	CASSRDRELGSPLHF	TGTGCCAGCAGCCGGGATCGTGAGCTTGGTTCACCCCTCCACTTT
.	few	TRBV10-3	TRBJ2-1	CAGGTVVNEQFF	TGTGCCGGAGGGACAGTCGTCAATGAGCAGTTCTTC
TRBD1	many	TRBV10-3	TRBJ2-7	CAIQGTSYEQYF	TGTGCCATACAGGGGACCTCCTACGAGCAGTACTTC
TRBD2	few	TRBV12-3/TRBV12-4	TRBJ2-1	CASSRIEREGRQFF	TGTGCCAGCAGTCGCATAGAGCGGGAGGGCCGTCAGTTCTTC
.	few	TRBV29-1	TRBJ2-7	CSVEDGGTPNNEQYF	TGCAGCGTTGAAGATGGGGGGACCCCCAACAATGAGCAGTACTTC
.	few	TRBV12-5	TRBJ1-4	CASGGAGRGKLFF	TGTGCTAGTGGCGGGGCCGGCCGGGGAAAACTGTTTTTT
.	.	TRBV4-1	TRBJ1-5	CASSQEYHQPQHF	TGCGCCAGCAGCCAAGAATATCATCAGCCCCAGCATTTT
TRBD1	few	TRBV25-1	TRBJ1-1	CASHRGTEAFF	TGTGCCAGCCACAGGGGCACTGAAGCTTTCTTT
.	.	TRBV4-1	TRBJ2-3	CASSQTPARKLDTQYF	TGCGCCAGCAGCCAAACTCCCGCCCGGAAACTGGATACGCAGTATTTT
.	.	TRBV28	TRBJ1-1	CASSEEGLKYWHTEAFF	TGTGCCAGCAGTGAGGAAGGATTAAAATATTGGCACACTGAAGCTTTCTTT
TRBD2	few	TRBV6-5	TRBJ2-5	CASSYLGLAGSGKTQYF	TGTGCCAGCAGTTACCTGGGACTAGCGGGGTCTGGAAAGACCCAGTACTTC
TRBD1	.	TRBV10-3	TRBJ1-5	CAISAPGQGNQPQHF	TGTGCCATCAGTGCTCCGGGACAGGGGAATCAGCCCCAGCATTTT
TRBD1	.	TRBV7-2	TRBJ1-4	CASSLYLQDREYPKLFF	TGTGCCAGCAGCTTATACCTTCAGGACAGGGAGTATCCCAAACTGTTTTTT
TRBD1	.	TRBV6-5	TRBJ2-3	CASRKDRAHTDTQYF	TGTGCCAGCAGGAAAGACAGGGCCCACACAGATACGCAGTATTTT
.	once	TRBV20-1	TRBJ2-5	CSARPSTGGGEQYF	TGCAGTGCTAGACCTTCTACAGGGGGGGGGGAGCAGTACTTC
.	few	TRBV29-1	TRBJ1-1	CSVAGGDTEAFF	TGCAGCGTTGCCGGGGGTGACACTGAAGCTTTCTTT
.	few	TRBV7-2	TRBJ2-3	CASSLGRRRTDTQYF	TGTGCCAGCAGCTTAGGGAGGCGGCGCACAGATACGCAGTATTTT